This T cell receptor (beta chain) comes out of a study of radiation and T cells in renal cell carcinoma. Comment on this clone: Antigen specificity is unknown.

Time point of the sample: blood 4 weeks post-SBRT, at nephrectomy. As to treatment: 15 Gy SBRT to primary tumor, nephrectomy 4 weeks later. Nephrectomy followed 15 Gy stereotactic body radiation by 4 weeks. Profiled with immunoSEQ multiplex PCR; TCRdb holds only in-frame clones, not every one. Of about 170,000 clones in the sample, roughly 90% were seen once. Study-wide results and limits: Pretreatment tumor biopsies were lacking, so baseline clonotypes are unknown.

This TCR derives from a woman between 50 and 59 years old with renal cell carcinoma. This sample comprised blood, obtained from a patient whose treatment included radiotherapy and nephrectomy.

The CDR3 nucleotides are TGTGCCAGTAACGTGCAGGGGTCGTACTCTGGGGCCAACGTCCTGACTTTC. It is translated as CASNVQGSYSGANVLTF. V usage is TRBV19 and J usage is TRBJ2-6, with TRBD1 as a possible D gene (6 bases). Germline V gene lookup returns CDR1 LNHDA and CDR2 SQIVND (reference sequence). Trimming shortened V by 7 bases and J by 0 bases, and 16 bases separated the two germline ends. The CDR3 is 17 residues long.